A selection of T cell receptor beta chains follows, all from one sample in a study of cytomegalovirus exposure and HLA in healthy donors. Here immunoSEQ multiplex PCR was the method, and the copy in TCRdb shows in-frame clones only, minus some. The table records about 79,000 clones, over 70% of them present only once. Specimen: PBMCs. These receptors came from a man between 60 and 75 years old in good health and CMV-seronegative. Each CDR3 is given with its conserved first and last residue. The D gene is left open where the match is weak. Part of the rows lack a size; the others show once, few, many or a class for expanded clones.

d_gene	abundance	j_gene	v_gene	CDR3aa	CDR3nt
TRBD1	NA	TRBJ1-1	TRBV7-9	CASSADRDTEAFF	TGTGCCAGCAGCGCCGACAGGGACACTGAAGCTTTCTTT
TRBD2	few	TRBJ2-3	TRBV29-1	CSVISGNTDTQYF	TGCAGCGTTATTAGCGGGAATACAGATACGCAGTATTTT
TRBD1	NA	TRBJ1-5	TRBV19	CASSPGTGVYQPQHF	TGTGCCAGTAGTCCTGGGACAGGGGTATATCAGCCCCAGCATTTT
TRBD1	NA	TRBJ2-7	TRBV30	CAWSEIGQGAYEQYF	TGTGCCTGGAGTGAAATTGGGCAGGGGGCTTACGAGCAGTACTTC
TRBD1	NA	TRBJ1-1	TRBV6-5	CASSYLTGTLDTEAFF	TGTGCCAGCAGTTACCTGACAGGGACGTTAGACACTGAAGCTTTCTTT
NA	few	TRBJ1-6	TRBV6-5	CASSYGQPTAGSPLHF	TGTGCCAGCAGTTACGGACAGCCAACGGCTGGTTCACCCCTCCACTTT
NA	once	TRBJ2-1	TRBV2	CARLTTLGSEQFF	TGTGCCAGGCTCACAACCCTGGGGAGTGAGCAGTTCTTC
TRBD1	few	TRBJ1-5	TRBV6-1	CASSEDRVQGQPQHF	TGTGCCAGCAGCGAGGACAGGGTCCAGGGCCAGCCCCAGCATTTT
NA	NA	TRBJ2-3	TRBV5-4	CASSLLDLSTDTQYF	TGTGCCAGCAGCCTACTAGACCTCAGCACAGATACGCAGTATTTT
TRBD2	NA	TRBJ2-3	TRBV2	CASNVAGAADTQYF	TGTGCCAGCAACGTAGCGGGGGCCGCAGATACGCAGTATTTT
NA	few	TRBJ2-1	TRBV7-6	CASSLVGLGGSYNEQFF	TGTGCCAGCAGCTTAGTGGGATTGGGGGGCTCCTACAATGAGCAGTTCTTC
TRBD1	NA	TRBJ2-7	TRBV7-2	CASSNQPGQGYEQYF	TGTGCCAGCAGCAACCAACCGGGACAGGGCTACGAGCAGTACTTC
NA	NA	TRBJ2-7	TRBV11-2	CASSSGGPGSEQYF	TGTGCCAGCAGCTCCGGAGGGCCAGGGTCCGAGCAGTACTTC
NA	NA	TRBJ2-2	TRBV10-3	CAISPLTDAGELFF	TGTGCCATCAGTCCCTTGACTGATGCCGGGGAGCTGTTTTTT
NA	NA	TRBJ2-3	TRBV7-2	CASSLVASSTDTQYF	TGTGCCAGCAGCTTAGTGGCTTCTAGCACAGATACGCAGTATTTT
NA	NA	TRBJ1-5	TRBV4-1	CASSQVQNNQPQHF	TGCGCCAGCAGCCAAGTGCAGAACAATCAGCCCCAGCATTTT
TRBD1	once	TRBJ2-2	TRBV27	CASSLIALGQLTGELFF	TGTGCCAGCAGTTTGATTGCCCTGGGACAGCTCACCGGGGAGCTGTTTTTT
NA	NA	TRBJ2-6	TRBV5-1	CASSPTGHSGANVLTF	TGCGCCAGCAGCCCCACAGGCCACTCTGGGGCCAACGTCCTGACTTTC
NA	NA	TRBJ2-7	TRBV6-1	CASSLVAYEQYF	TGTGCCAGTAGCCTAGTAGCCTACGAGCAGTACTTC
TRBD1	NA	TRBJ2-7	TRBV6-5	CASSGTGGIYEQYF	TGTGCCAGCAGCGGGACAGGGGGCATCTACGAGCAGTACTTC
NA	NA	TRBJ1-1	TRBV11-2	CASSKGGKTEAFF	TGTGCCAGCTCCAAGGGGGGGAAGACTGAAGCTTTCTTT
NA	NA	TRBJ1-3	TRBV2	CASSELTGAITIYF	TGTGCCAGCAGTGAGTTGACAGGTGCGATTACCATATATTTT
NA	NA	TRBJ2-3	TRBV29-1	CSVEGDSADTQYF	TGCAGCGTTGAGGGGGACTCGGCTGATACGCAGTATTTT
TRBD1	once	TRBJ1-6	TRBV5-4	CASKDRADSPLHF	TGTGCCAGTAAAGACAGGGCGGATTCACCCCTCCACTTT
NA	medium-sized	TRBJ1-5	TRBV29-1	CSVADRTNQPQHF	TGCAGCGTTGCTGACAGGACTAATCAGCCCCAGCATTTT
TRBD1	NA	TRBJ2-7	TRBV5-1	CASSSTGGVSYEQYF	TGCGCCAGCAGCTCGACAGGGGGCGTCTCCTACGAGCAGTACTTC
NA	few	TRBJ1-2	TRBV7-2	CASSSHSGSSNYGYTF	TGTGCCAGCAGTAGTCACTCAGGGTCGTCTAACTATGGCTACACCTTC
TRBD1	NA	TRBJ2-7	TRBV15	CATSIPGTGAYEQYF	TGTGCCACCAGCATACCCGGGACAGGGGCCTACGAGCAGTACTTC
TRBD1	NA	TRBJ2-7	TRBV28	CASSLPGQGYEQYF	TGTGCCAGTAGTTTACCGGGACAGGGATACGAGCAGTACTTC
TRBD2	NA	TRBJ2-1	TRBV5-6	CASSLVGEVSGDNEQFF	TGTGCCAGCAGCTTGGTGGGTGAGGTTAGCGGGGACAATGAGCAGTTCTTC
TRBD1	NA	TRBJ2-5	TRBV29-1	CSVPDREETQYF	TGCAGCGTTCCTGACAGGGAGGAGACCCAGTACTTC
TRBD2	once	TRBJ2-3	TRBV30	CAWSVQRGGVDTQYF	TGTGCCTGGAGTGTACAGCGGGGGGGCGTAGATACGCAGTATTTT
NA	once	TRBJ1-3	TRBV9	CASSGGDAGNTIYF	TGTGCCAGCAGCGGGGGAGACGCCGGAAACACCATATATTTT
NA	NA	TRBJ1-2	TRBV28	CASIGRGPIYGYTF	TGTGCCAGCATAGGTAGAGGGCCCATCTATGGCTACACCTTC
NA	NA	TRBJ2-7	TRBV5-1	CASSLAETGTYEQYF	TGCGCCAGCAGCTTGGCGGAAACAGGGACCTACGAGCAGTACTTC
NA	NA	TRBJ2-1	TRBV5-1	CASSWGWGEEDEQFF	TGCGCCAGCAGCTGGGGTTGGGGGGAGGAAGATGAGCAGTTCTTC
TRBD2	NA	TRBJ2-3	TRBV4-3	CASSQAGAGGLADTQYF	TGCGCCAGCAGCCAAGCGGGAGCGGGGGGGTTAGCAGATACGCAGTATTTT
NA	NA	TRBJ2-5	TRBV25-1	CASSDLSKSEETQYF	TGTGCCAGCAGTGATTTGAGCAAATCCGAAGAGACCCAGTACTTC
NA	NA	TRBJ1-1	TRBV2	CASSEQTGTTAFF	TGTGCCAGCAGTGAGCAAACAGGGACGACGGCTTTCTTT
NA	NA	TRBJ2-7	TRBV19	CASSIVAAQATYEQYF	TGTGCCAGTAGTATTGTAGCGGCCCAAGCGACCTACGAGCAGTACTTC
TRBD2	few	TRBJ2-7	TRBV5-4	CASSLRGRSDEQYF	TGTGCCAGCAGCTTGCGCGGGAGGTCGGACGAGCAGTACTTC
TRBD2	NA	TRBJ2-1	TRBV30	CAWSSSGGADEQFF	TGTGCCTGGAGTAGCTCGGGGGGGGCGGATGAGCAGTTCTTC
NA	NA	TRBJ2-3	TRBV14	CASSVFTDTQYF	TGTGCCAGCAGCGTCTTCACAGATACGCAGTATTTT
TRBD1	few	TRBJ2-1	TRBV6-1	CASSIQTGTYNEQFF	TGTGCCAGCAGTATCCAGACAGGGACCTACAATGAGCAGTTCTTC
TRBD1	NA	TRBJ2-7	TRBV7-2	CASSLGTALYEQYF	TGTGCCAGCAGTCTGGGGACAGCGCTCTACGAGCAGTACTTC
TRBD2	NA	TRBJ2-5	TRBV6-1	CASSGVSGAQETQYF	TGTGCCAGCAGTGGGGTTAGCGGGGCGCAAGAGACCCAGTACTTC
TRBD1	once	TRBJ1-2	TRBV7-2	CASTQGTGAYGYTF	TGTGCCAGCACCCAGGGGACAGGGGCCTATGGCTACACCTTC
NA	NA	TRBJ1-6	TRBV30	CACRSSYNSPLHF	TGTGCCTGTAGAAGCTCCTATAATTCACCCCTCCACTTT
NA	NA	TRBJ1-1	TRBV18	CASSPREGNTEAFF	TGTGCCAGCTCACCACGAGAGGGGAACACTGAAGCTTTCTTT
NA	NA	TRBJ1-3	TRBV10-3	CAISEGEVTGNTIYF	TGTGCCATCAGTGAGGGCGAGGTGACCGGAAACACCATATATTTT
NA	NA	TRBJ2-5	TRBV7-6	CASSLARGSRETQYF	TGTGCCAGCAGCTTAGCTAGGGGGAGTCGAGAGACCCAGTACTTC
TRBD2	NA	TRBJ2-5	TRBV10-2	CASSILADQETQYF	TGCGCCAGCAGTATTCTAGCGGACCAAGAGACCCAGTACTTC
TRBD2	few	TRBJ2-1	TRBV19	CASSGPSLAGGSEQFF	TGTGCCAGTAGCGGGCCATCACTAGCGGGAGGAAGTGAGCAGTTCTTC
NA	NA	TRBJ1-5	TRBV6-5	CASSSPGSNQPQHF	TGTGCCAGCAGTAGTCCAGGGAGCAATCAGCCCCAGCATTTT
NA	NA	TRBJ2-7	TRBV28	CASSLRQGSMEQYF	TGTGCCAGCAGTTTACGGCAGGGAAGTATGGAGCAGTACTTC
NA	NA	TRBJ1-5	TRBV6-1	CASMVPGGGQPQHF	TGTGCCAGCATGGTGCCGGGGGGAGGACAGCCCCAGCATTTT
TRBD2	NA	TRBJ2-3	TRBV5-1	CASSLFDRASGSTDTQYF	TGCGCCAGCAGCTTGTTTGATAGGGCTAGCGGAAGCACAGATACGCAGTATTTT
NA	NA	TRBJ2-5	TRBV28	CASGGGDSLQETQYF	TGTGCCAGCGGCGGCGGGGACAGCTTGCAAGAGACCCAGTACTTC
NA	once	TRBJ2-1	TRBV5-6	CASSPPGREQFF	TGTGCCAGCAGCCCGCCCGGTCGTGAGCAGTTCTTC
TRBD2	once	TRBJ2-3	TRBV7-9	CASRAGLAGARTDTQYF	TGTGCCAGCAGGGCGGGACTAGCGGGGGCGCGCACAGATACGCAGTATTTT